This T cell receptor beta chain is from a study of shared clonotypes between healthy human individuals. Sequenced by immunoSEQ multiplex PCR; TCRdb stores in-frame clones only, minus some. The table includes 2 million to 3 million clones, approximately 93% detected once. On this clone itself: Its antigen is as yet unknown.

The CDR3 sequence is 15 residues long. V was pared by 1 base and J by 5 bases, with 3 bases of the junction left unmatched. Germline CDR1 SGHRS, CDR2 YFSETQ. Study conclusions and caveats: Exclusively blood specimens were collected; tissue repertoires likely differ.

The clonotype comes from a man aged 18 to 35 in good health. Some clones in this sample may be carry-over from other donors' samples. The chain employs TRBV5-1 and TRBJ2-1; 10 bases agree with TRBD1. The sequenced sample was naive CD4+ T cells from PBMCs. The subset here: CD45RA+ positively selected. The CDR3, as DNA: TGCGCCAGCAGCTTGTTAGGGACAGGGGACAATGAGCAGTTCTTC. Translating it yields CASSLLGTGDNEQFF. Full variable domain (rest looked up from reference TRBV5-1 and TRBJ2-1): KAGVTQTPRYLIKTRGQQVTLSCSPISGHRSVSWYQQTPGQGLQFLFEYFSETQRNKGNFPGRFSGRQFSNSRSEMNVSTLELGDSALYLCASSLLGTGDNEQFFGPGTRLTVL.